This TCR beta chain was identified in a study of vaccination and CD4 T cells after COVID-19. The Oncomine TCR Beta short-read assay sequenced DNA from cultured CD4+ T cells. Genomic DNA was drawn out of CD4+ T cells grown in culture. TCRdb redid the calling of the PCR reads with MiXCR, one entry per CDR3 protein. The table lists some 17,000 distinct CDR3 sequences, approximately 59% of them singletons, with more than 4% in the top ten. Overall study results and limits: Median numbers of SARS-CoV-2-reactive clonotypes increased from roughly 22 to 38 (not a significant change).

CDR3 size: 15 residues. Germline V lookup: CDR1 SGHNT, CDR2 YENEEA. V was pared by 3 bases and J by 4 bases, with 5 bases of the junction left unmatched. Treatment given: roughly ten-day PBMC culture with coronavirus spike peptide pools or control peptides (ViraFEST assay). Expansion of antigen-specific T cells with peptide pools by ViraFEST preceded sequencing of TCRs. About this clonotype itself: Its antigen is unidentified.

The genes are TRBV11-3 and TRBJ2-1; 8 bases fit TRBD1. The sample in question was CD4+ T cells from blood, cultured in vitro, obtained after SARS-CoV-2 vaccination. The source of this sequence is a human donor who had recovered from COVID-19. The CDR3 DNA is TGTGCCAGCAGCTTCGAGGACAGGGAATACAATGAGCAGTTCTTC. Translation gives CASSFEDREYNEQFF.